This T cell receptor (beta chain) came from a study of blood T cell repertoires in COVID-19. About the research overall: Researchers got acute and convalescent COVID-19 samples from the United States, Italy and Spain. From T cells, B-cell-depleted T cells, or PBMCs came the material, which was cDNA or gDNA.

The germline V gene has CDR1 LGHDT and CDR2 YNNKEL (reference sequence). CDR3 size: 13 residues. The ends lost 5 bases at V and 3 bases at J; junction bases unmatched: 3. In the authors' workflow: The authors estimated nucleated cell counts from reference gene primer amplification. The method was immunoSEQ multiplex PCR; TCRdb's version includes in-frame clones alone and lacks a portion of them. V and J calls and clone size are copied from that table; D and trimming were computed from the DNA. The table lists almost 400,000 clones, around nine tenths of them singletons. Sequencing was carried out using PBMCs or T cells enriched from blood (not recorded which). This sequence joins TRBV3-1 (or the pseudogene TRBV3-2) and TRBJ2-7; 8 bases are a match to TRBD1. The sequence derives from a woman in her 30s who had recovered from COVID-19. CDR3 sequence (DNA): TGTGCCAGCAGCAGGGGGACAGGCTACGAGCAGTACTTC. The encoded protein is CASSRGTGYEQYF.